The 20 T cell receptor beta chains presented below share a single source sample, sequenced in a study of T cells after yellow fever vaccination. TCRdb analysed the 5' RACE reads with MiXCR anew, one entry per CDR3 protein. There are a few hundred thousand distinct CDR3 sequences in the sample; over 4.5% occur only once, and roughly 3.5% lies in the top ten. The sequences come from CD4+ T cells sorted from PBMCs, collected on the day of the yellow fever booster vaccination. The receptors stem from a young man who received the YFV17D yellow fever vaccine.

The table lists this clonotype with a few counts. The chain joins TRBV12-3 or TRBV12-4 to TRBJ2-1; possibly TRBD1 for D (5 bases). The CDR3 contains 15 residues. V lost 10 bases and J lost 6, with 22 bases in between. CDR3 nucleotides: TGTGCCACCCAATCACGGGTGTTGGGGCCCAATGAGCAGTTCTTC. Translating it yields CATQSRVLGPNEQFF.

This clonotype was observed many times. The V gene is TRBV7-2, the J gene TRBJ2-3, with TRBD2 matching over 11 bases. With 1 base clipped from V and 10 bases from J, the junction kept 7 bases outside the gene matches. The CDR3 runs to 15 residues. CDR1 SGHTA and CDR2 FQGNSA come from the germline V gene. The CDR3 protein is CASSLGPGLAEPQYF. DNA for the CDR3: TGTGCCAGCAGCTTAGGCCCGGGACTAGCGGAGCCGCAGTATTTT.

At least ten counts were recorded for this clonotype. The chain uses TRBV7-6 and TRBJ2-5; possibly TRBD1 for D (6 bases). V gave up 7 bases and J gave up 5 bases, with 11 bases separating them. The CDR3 length is 12 residues. The germline CDR1 and CDR2 sequences are SGHVS and FNYEAQ. As DNA, the CDR3 is TGTGCCAGCACAGGGGTGGGGGAGACCCAGTACTTC. This encodes CASTGVGETQYF.

V usage is TRBV18 and J usage is TRBJ2-7; TRBD2 is a possible D gene (5 bases). Germline CDR1 reads KGHSH; CDR2 reads LQKENI. This CDR3 contains 13 residues. The germline V and J ends were trimmed by 4 bases and 4 bases, with 11 bases remaining between them. The CDR3 DNA sequence: TGTGCCAGCTCACGTTTCGGGGTTTACGAGCAGTACGTC. Encoded protein: CASSRFGVYEQYV.

This clonotype was counted between two and nine times. This rearrangement joins TRBV20-1 to TRBJ1-2; no clear D. V was trimmed by 0 bases and J by 5 bases, leaving 7 bases between them. This CDR3 is built from 12 residues. In germline, CDR1 is DFQATT, CDR2 SNEGSKA (reference sequence). The CDR3 sequence is CSARDGGYGYTF. The CDR3 DNA sequence: TGCAGTGCTAGAGATGGCGGATATGGCTACACCTTC.

The chain has TRBV3-1 and TRBJ2-2; D is perhaps TRBD1 (5 bases). Germline loops: CDR1 LGHDT, CDR2 YNNKEL (reference sequence). V dropped 3 bases and J dropped 4 bases, with 15 bases sitting between them. CDR3 length: 16 amino acids. Written as DNA, the CDR3 is TGTGCCAGCAGCCACCTTAACAGGAACCCCACCGGGGAGCTGTTTTTT. Residues: CASSHLNRNPTGELFF.

The chain recombines TRBV7-2 with TRBJ2-3, with TRBD2 matching 7 bases. The CDR3 spans 13 residues. Germline V gene sequence: CDR1 SGHTA, CDR2 FQGNSA. V shed 1 base, J shed 6 bases, and the junction held 1 base outside the gene matches. The CDR3 sequence is CASSLVGGDTQYF. In nucleotides, the CDR3 is TGTGCCAGCAGCTTAGTGGGAGGGGATACGCAGTATTTT. Complete variable domain (other parts from reference TRBV7-2 and TRBJ2-3): GAGVSQSPSNKVTEKGKDVELRCDPISGHTALYWYRQSLGQGLEFLIYFQGNSAPDKSGLPSDRFSAERTGGSVSTLTIQRTQQEDSAVYLCASSLVGGDTQYFGPGTRLTVL.

In its sample, this clonotype was seen many times. The V gene is TRBV5-1, the J gene TRBJ2-7, with D perhaps TRBD1 or TRBD2 (5 bases each). The germline V gene has CDR1 SGHRS and CDR2 YFSETQ. The ends were cut back, 0 bases at V and 5 bases at J, with 15 bases in the middle. The CDR3 has 15 residues. The CDR3 region is CASSLAGGGLNEQYV. DNA for the CDR3: TGCGCCAGCAGCTTGGCCGGTGGGGGTCTCAACGAGCAGTACGTC.

This clonotype was seen many times. V is TRBV12-5 and J is TRBJ2-2, with 7 bases identical to TRBD2. This CDR3 contains 18 residues. The J segment lost 6 bases and the V segment lost 1 base, leaving 14 bases of the junction unmatched. The germline gives CDR1 LGHNT, CDR2 FRNRAP. The CDR3, as DNA: TGTGCTAGTGGTTTGGCCCATTCCTTTGGGGGGGACGCCGGGGAGCTGTTTTTT. It codes for CASGLAHSFGGDAGELFF.

This clonotype was detected a few times. Here the CDR3 reads CASSATVWGRGGYTF. CDR3 sequence (DNA): TGTGCCAGCTCAGCCACGGTTTGGGGGCGCGGTGGCTACACCTTC. The genes are TRBV18 and TRBJ1-2, with D tentatively TRBD1 (6 bases). CDR1 is KGHSH, CDR2 LQKENI, per germline. This CDR3 contains 15 residues. The V end was cut by 5 bases, the J end by 7 bases, with 20 bases between.

This rearrangement joins TRBV7-8 to TRBJ2-2; D gene unclear. This CDR3 contains 12 residues. V was shortened by 10 bases and J by 1 base, with 7 bases between the two germline ends. Germline CDR1 SGHVS, CDR2 FQNEAQ. This CDR3 reads CATEENTGELFF. DNA of the CDR3: TGTGCCACCGAAGAGAACACCGGGGAGCTGTTTTTT.

The sample holds many counts of this clonotype. At one end, the junction sequence differs from germline, possibly due to a read error. V and J are TRBV7-2 and TRBJ1-4; D remains unclear. This CDR3 region has 12 residues. From germline, CDR1 is SGHTA and CDR2 FQGNSA. The CDR3 nucleotides are TGTGGCAGCGGGAGAACTAATGAAAAACTGTTTTTT. Amino acid sequence: CGSGRTNEKLFF.

This clonotype was seen many times. The rearrangement joins TRBV5-1 to TRBJ1-4; D unresolved. In germline, CDR1 is SGHRS, CDR2 YFSETQ. Trimming removed 1 base from V and 5 bases from J, with 9 bases in between. The CDR3 has 14 amino acids. CDR3 protein: CASSLRGWNEKLFF. The CDR3 bases are TGCGCCAGCAGCTTGAGAGGGTGGAATGAAAAACTGTTTTTT.

This chain joins TRBV12-3 or TRBV12-4 and TRBJ1-2; no clear D gene. V was cut by 5 bases and J by 8 bases, with 12 bases left in between. CDR3 length: 12 residues. The DNA of the CDR3 is TGTGCCAGCAGTCACTCAGGAGGGGGCTACACCTTC. This gives the protein CASSHSGGGYTF.

This clonotype was detected many times. An end of the junction does not agree with germline; a read error may underlie this. This chain joins TRBV5-6 and TRBJ2-7; 7 bases align to TRBD1. This CDR3 has 12 amino acids. Germline V CDR1 and CDR2: SGHDT, YYEEEE. The CDR3 protein is CASSRRGQPTSF. The CDR3 DNA follows: TGTGCCAGCAGCAGACGGGGACAGCCAACCTCCTTC.

The V call is TRBV5-6, the J call TRBJ2-2; D may match TRBD1 or TRBD2 (6 bases each). The CDR3 has 17 amino acids. V gave up 4 bases and J gave up 1 base, with 17 bases separating them. Germline V gene data show CDR1 as SGHDT and CDR2 as YYEEEE. In nucleotides, the CDR3 is TGTGCCAGCAGCGTTTTTGGGGGGCCAAAGAACACCGGGGAGCTGTTTTTT. This gives the protein CASSVFGGPKNTGELFF.

This rearrangement joins TRBV30 to TRBJ1-1; D gene uncertain. Germline CDR1 is GTSNPN and CDR2 is SVGIG (reference sequence). The V gene lost 6 bases and the J gene lost 1 base, with 12 bases spanning the gap. The CDR3 runs to 13 residues. The CDR3, as DNA: TGTGCCTGCGGTCGGCGGTGGAACACTGAAGCTTTCTTT. Translation: CACGRRWNTEAFF.

This clonotype has only a few counts. The V call is TRBV10-3, the J call TRBJ2-3, with TRBD1 matching 7 bases. Trimming cost V 3 bases and J 5 bases; bases outside gene matches: 8. Germline CDR1 reads ENHRY; CDR2 reads SYGVKD. This CDR3 contains 15 residues. CDR3 residues: CAISEASNRGDTQYF. In DNA, the CDR3 is TGTGCCATCAGTGAAGCCAGTAACAGGGGAGATACGCAGTATTTT.

The rearrangement joins TRBV20-1 to TRBJ1-1; D gene unclear. Germline V gene sequence: CDR1 DFQATT, CDR2 SNEGSKA (reference sequence). The V end was cut by 4 bases, the J end by 0 bases, with 12 bases between. CDR3 length: 14 amino acids. The CDR3 sequence: CSAKKGGLNTEAFF. CDR3 DNA: TGCAGTGCTAAAAAGGGTGGATTGAACACTGAAGCTTTCTTT.

The genes are TRBV3-1 and TRBJ1-6; D call uncertain. Trimming pared 0 bases from V and 7 bases from J, leaving 4 bases between. The CDR3 contains 13 residues. Germline V gene sequence: CDR1 LGHDT, CDR2 YNNKEL (reference sequence). CDR3 coding DNA: TGTGCCAGCAGCCAAGAAAAGAATTCACCCCTCCACTTT. Translation gives CASSQEKNSPLHF.